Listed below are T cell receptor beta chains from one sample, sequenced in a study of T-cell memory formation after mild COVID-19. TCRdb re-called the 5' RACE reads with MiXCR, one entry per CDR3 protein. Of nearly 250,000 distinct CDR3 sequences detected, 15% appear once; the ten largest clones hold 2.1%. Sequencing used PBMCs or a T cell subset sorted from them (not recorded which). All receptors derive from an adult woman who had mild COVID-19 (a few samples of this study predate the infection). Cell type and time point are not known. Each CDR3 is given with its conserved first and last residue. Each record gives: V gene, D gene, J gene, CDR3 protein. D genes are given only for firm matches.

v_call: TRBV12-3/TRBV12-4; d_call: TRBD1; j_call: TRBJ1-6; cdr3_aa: CASSPPGQGNLHF
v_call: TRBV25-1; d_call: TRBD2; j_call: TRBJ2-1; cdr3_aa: CAHGTSLHEQFF
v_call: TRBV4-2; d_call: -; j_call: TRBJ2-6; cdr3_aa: CASSQDLGAGANVLTF
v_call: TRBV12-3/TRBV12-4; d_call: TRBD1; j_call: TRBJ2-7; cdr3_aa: CASRFRTGPYEQYF
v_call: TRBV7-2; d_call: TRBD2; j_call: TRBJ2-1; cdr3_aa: CASSRRLAGMWANEQFF
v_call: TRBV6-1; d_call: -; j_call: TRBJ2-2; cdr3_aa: CASSPGPNTGELFF
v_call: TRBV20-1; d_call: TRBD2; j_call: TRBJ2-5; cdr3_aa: CSASPTSGGSKTQYF
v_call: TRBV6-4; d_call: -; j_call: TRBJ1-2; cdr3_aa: CASKDPAGYGYTF
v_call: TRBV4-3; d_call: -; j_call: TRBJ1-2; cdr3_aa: CASSQDQQAYYGYTF
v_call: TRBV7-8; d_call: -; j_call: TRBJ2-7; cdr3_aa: CASSLDFASYEQYF
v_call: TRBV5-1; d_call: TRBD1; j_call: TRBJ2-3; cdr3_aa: CASSPFNRGGTDTQYF
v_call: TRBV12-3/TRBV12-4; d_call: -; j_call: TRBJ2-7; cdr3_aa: CASNYNLALEQYF
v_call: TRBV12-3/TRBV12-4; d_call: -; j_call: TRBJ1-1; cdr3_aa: CASGPGLHASEAFF
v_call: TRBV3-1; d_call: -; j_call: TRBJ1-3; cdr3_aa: CASSPTGNTIYF
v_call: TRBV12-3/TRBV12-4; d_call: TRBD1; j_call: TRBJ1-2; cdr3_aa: CASSLLTGMEANYGYTF
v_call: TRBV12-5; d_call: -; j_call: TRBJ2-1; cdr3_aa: CASGLGQVSYNEQFF
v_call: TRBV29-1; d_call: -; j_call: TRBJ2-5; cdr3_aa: CSVEVPQETQYF
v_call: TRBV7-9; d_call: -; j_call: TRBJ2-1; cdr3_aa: CASSLGQPYNEQFF
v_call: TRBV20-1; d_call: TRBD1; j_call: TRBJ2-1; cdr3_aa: CSAQGANEQFF
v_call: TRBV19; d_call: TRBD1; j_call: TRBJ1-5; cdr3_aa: CASSMGDSPQGF
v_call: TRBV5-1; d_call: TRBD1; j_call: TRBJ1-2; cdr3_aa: CASSSLTGGYGYTF
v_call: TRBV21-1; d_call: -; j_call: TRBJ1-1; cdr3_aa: CASSKKLRQGADTEAFF
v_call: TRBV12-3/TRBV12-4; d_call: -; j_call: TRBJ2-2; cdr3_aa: CASSFGGRTGELFF
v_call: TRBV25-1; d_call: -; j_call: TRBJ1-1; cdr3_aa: CASSELIRGGTEAFF
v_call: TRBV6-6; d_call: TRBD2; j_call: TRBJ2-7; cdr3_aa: CASSRLAGVGEQYF
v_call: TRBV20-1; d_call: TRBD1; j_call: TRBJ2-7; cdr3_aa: CSASPRQGTSYEQYF
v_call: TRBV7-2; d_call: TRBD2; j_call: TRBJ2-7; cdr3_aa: CASSLGTSVSYEQYF
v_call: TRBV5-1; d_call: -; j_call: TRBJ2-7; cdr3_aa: CASSLVASGNEQYF
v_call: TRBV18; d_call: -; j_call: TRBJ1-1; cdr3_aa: CASSLTPGRNTEAFF